Listed below are T cell receptor beta chains from one sample, sequenced in a study of T cell repertoires in cytomegalovirus infection. MiXCR, run by TCRdb on the reads, gives a single entry per CDR3 protein. The data hold around 180,000 distinct CDR3 sequences, with roughly a fifth observed a single time. Sequencing was carried out using PBMCs. These receptors were taken from a human donor in good health (CMV status not recorded). Some clones in this sample may be carry-over from other donors' samples. CDR3s include the opening cysteine and the closing phenylalanine or tryptophan. The D gene is left open where the match is weak. Clone size appears in some rows only: once, few, many, or a class for an expanded clone.

d_call clone_size j_call v_call cdr3_aa cdr3_nt
NA few TRBJ1-3 TRBV11-2 CASSSGGGNTIYF TGTGCCAGCAGCTCGGGGGGTGGAAACACCATATATTTT
TRBD2 many TRBJ2-1 TRBV7-3 CASSLGPLAGVDNEQFF TGTGCCAGCAGCCTCGGCCCCCTAGCGGGAGTAGACAATGAGCAGTTCTTC
NA many TRBJ1-1 TRBV7-2 CASSPGAVEQAFF TGTGCCAGCAGCCCTGGGGCGGTAGAGCAGGCTTTCTTT
NA NA TRBJ2-2 TRBV15 CATSRGDGNTGELFF TGTGCCACCAGCAGAGGGGACGGCAACACCGGGGAGCTGTTTTTT
TRBD2 many TRBJ2-5 TRBV4-3 CASSQQLAGGQETQYF TGCGCCAGCAGCCAACAGCTAGCGGGAGGCCAAGAGACCCAGTACTTC
NA few TRBJ1-3 TRBV2 CASSDFPWDSGNTIYF TGTGCCAGCAGTGACTTTCCTTGGGACTCTGGAAACACCATATATTTT
NA NA TRBJ2-7 TRBV5-6 CASSFLTDYEQYF TGTGCCAGCAGCTTCCTGACCGACTACGAGCAGTACTTC
NA few TRBJ2-1 TRBV5-6 CASSSLAYNEQFF TGTGCCAGCAGCTCACTAGCTTACAATGAGCAGTTCTTC
NA NA TRBJ1-2 TRBV14 CASSVVGGQTYGYTF TGTGCCAGCAGCGTAGTCGGGGGGCAGACCTATGGCTACACCTTC
TRBD1 NA TRBJ1-4 TRBV5-1 CASSPGTGGEKLFF TGCGCCAGCAGCCCCGGGACAGGGGGAGAAAAACTGTTTTTT
TRBD1 many TRBJ2-1 TRBV5-1 CASSGGTGIYNEQFF TGCGCCAGCAGCGGGGGGACAGGGATCTACAATGAGCAGTTCTTC
NA many TRBJ1-5 TRBV12-3/TRBV12-4 CASRHRDFNQPQHF TGTGCCAGCAGACACAGGGATTTCAATCAGCCCCAGCATTTT
NA few TRBJ2-5 TRBV10-2 CASKRGEGETQYF TGCGCCAGCAAACGAGGAGAGGGAGAGACCCAGTACTTC
NA many TRBJ2-2 TRBV7-2 CASSLDWPGELFF TGTGCCAGCAGCTTAGATTGGCCCGGGGAGCTGTTTTTT
NA few TRBJ2-7 TRBV9 CASSVRLGYEQYF TGTGCCAGCAGCGTCCGCCTCGGATACGAGCAGTACTTC
NA NA TRBJ1-5 TRBV2 CASSDPGQGNQPQHF TGTGCCAGCAGTGACCCAGGGCAGGGCAATCAGCCCCAGCATTTT